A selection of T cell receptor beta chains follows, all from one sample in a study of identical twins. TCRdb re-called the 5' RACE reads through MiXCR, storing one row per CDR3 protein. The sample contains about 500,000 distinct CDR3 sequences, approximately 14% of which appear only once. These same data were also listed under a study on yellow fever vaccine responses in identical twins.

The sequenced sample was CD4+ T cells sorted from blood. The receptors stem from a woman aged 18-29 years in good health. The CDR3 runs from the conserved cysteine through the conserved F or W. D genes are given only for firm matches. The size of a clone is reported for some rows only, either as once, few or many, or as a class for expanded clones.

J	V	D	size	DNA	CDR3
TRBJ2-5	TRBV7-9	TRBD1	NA	TGTGTCATACAGGGGGCGCTTCGAGAGACCCAGTACTTC	CVIQGALRETQYF
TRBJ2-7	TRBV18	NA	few	TGTGCCAGCTCACCAGATGGGTTCGAGCAGTACTTC	CASSPDGFEQYF
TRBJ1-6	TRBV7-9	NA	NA	TGTGCCAGCAGACAGGGAAGCTCACCCCTCCACTTT	CASRQGSSPLHF
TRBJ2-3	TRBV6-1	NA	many	TGTGCCAGCAGTGAAGGGTGGTACACGCAGTATTTT	CASSEGWYTQYF
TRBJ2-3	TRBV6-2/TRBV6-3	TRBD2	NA	TGTGCCAGCAGTTTACGGGGGACTAAATCCTCGGATACGCAGTATTTT	CASSLRGTKSSDTQYF
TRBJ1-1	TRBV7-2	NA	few	TGTGCCAGCAGCGAAAATAAGGGGGAGACTGAAGCTTTCTTT	CASSENKGETEAFF
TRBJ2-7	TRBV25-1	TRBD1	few	TGTGCCAGCAGTGAACCGGGACAGGACTTCTCCGAGCAGTACTTC	CASSEPGQDFSEQYF
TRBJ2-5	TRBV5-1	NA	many	TGCGCCAGCAAACAGGAGGGGGTATTAGAGACCCAGTACTTC	CASKQEGVLETQYF
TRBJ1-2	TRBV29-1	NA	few	TGCAGCGTTGAAGGGGGGGCGAGGGGTAATGACTATGGCTACACCTTC	CSVEGGARGNDYGYTF
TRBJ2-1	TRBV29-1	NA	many	TGCAGCGTCGAGACTCAGCGCTCCTACAATGAGCAGTTCTTC	CSVETQRSYNEQFF
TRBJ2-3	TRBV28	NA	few	TGTGCCAGCAGTTCGGGCAGAGTCACAGATACGCAGTATTTT	CASSSGRVTDTQYF
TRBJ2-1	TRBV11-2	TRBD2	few	TGTGCCAGCAGCTCTCCGGGACTAGCGGGAGAAGGGCCCTACAATGAGCAGTTCTTC	CASSSPGLAGEGPYNEQFF
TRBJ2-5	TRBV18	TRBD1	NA	TGTGCCAGCTCACCATTAACCATCGGACAGGGTACCCAAGAGACCCAGTACTTC	CASSPLTIGQGTQETQYF
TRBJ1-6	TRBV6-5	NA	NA	TGTGCCAGCAGTTACTCGACAGTAACTGATTCACCCCTCCACTTT	CASSYSTVTDSPLHF
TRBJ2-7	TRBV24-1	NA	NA	TGTGCCAACTACAGGGTAAACGAGCAGTACTTC	CANYRVNEQYF
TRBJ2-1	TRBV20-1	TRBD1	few	TGCAGTGCTAAGGGACAGTTCGCAGATGAGCAGTTCTTC	CSAKGQFADEQFF
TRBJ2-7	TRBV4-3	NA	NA	TGCGCCAGCAGCCCGGGCCAGAGGGCCTACGAGCAGTACTTC	CASSPGQRAYEQYF
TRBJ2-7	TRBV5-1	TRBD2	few	TGCGCCAGCAGCCAGGAGACTAGCGGGGGATTCAGGTACTTC	CASSQETSGGFRYF
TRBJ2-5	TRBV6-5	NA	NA	TGTGCCAGCAGTTCCCGGAGACGTTTGGAGACCCAGTACTTC	CASSSRRRLETQYF
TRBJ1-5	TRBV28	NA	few	TGTGCCAGCAGTTTAATTTCAGGGGTTCATCAGCCCCAGCATTTT	CASSLISGVHQPQHF
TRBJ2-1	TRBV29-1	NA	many	TGCAGCGTTGATCTGGGGATAACACACAATGAGCAGTTCTTC	CSVDLGITHNEQFF
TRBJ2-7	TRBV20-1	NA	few	TGCAGTGCTAGAGCACAGGGATCGGTGAACGAGCAGTACTTC	CSARAQGSVNEQYF
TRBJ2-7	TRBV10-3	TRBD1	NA	TGTGCCATCAGTAGAGAGGGGACAGGGACCTTATACGAGCAGTACTTC	CAISREGTGTLYEQYF
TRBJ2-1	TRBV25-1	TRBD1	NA	TGTGCCAGCAGTGGGGGACAGGGGAGGAATGAGCAGTTCTTC	CASSGGQGRNEQFF
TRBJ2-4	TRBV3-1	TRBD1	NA	TGTGCCAGCAGCCCCCTTATGACAGGGGCCAAAAACATTCAGTACTTC	CASSPLMTGAKNIQYF
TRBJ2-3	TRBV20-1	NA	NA	TGCAGTGCGGTAGAGGACAGATCAGATACGCAGTATTTT	CSAVEDRSDTQYF
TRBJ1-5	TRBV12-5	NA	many	TGTGCTAGTGGTTTGCCCAGGCTTGGGGGACCAGGGCAGCCCCAGCATTTT	CASGLPRLGGPGQPQHF
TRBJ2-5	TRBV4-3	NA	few	TGCGCCAGCAGCCAAGCCCCTATCCTTGCGGGGGAGACCCAGTACTTC	CASSQAPILAGETQYF
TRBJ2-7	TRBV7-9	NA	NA	TGTGCCAGCAGCTTCCCAACCGGGAAGTACGAGCAGTACTTC	CASSFPTGKYEQYF
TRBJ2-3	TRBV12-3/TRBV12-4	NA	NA	TGTGCCAGCACCAAGGGACGGGGGCCAGCAGATACGCAGTATTTT	CASTKGRGPADTQYF
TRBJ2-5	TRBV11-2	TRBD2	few	TGTGCCAGCAGTCCGACCTGGGGGGGGGAGACCCAGTACTTC	CASSPTWGGETQYF
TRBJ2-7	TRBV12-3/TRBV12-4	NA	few	TGTGCCAGCAGACTGAGACAGGAAAACTACGAGCAGTACTTC	CASRLRQENYEQYF